Presented here are 21 T cell receptor beta chains from one specimen sequenced in a study of regulatory T cells in long-lasting Graves disease. Time point meaning: newly diagnosed GD, antithyroid drugs for less than 3 months. The TCR library was made from RNA that had been extracted from PBMCs in TRIzol. Through Arm-PCR of CDR3 regions and iRepertoire HTBI primers, TCR beta libraries were built. TCRdb reanalysed the multiplex PCR reads using MiXCR and keeps one entry per CDR3 protein. Of about 620,000 distinct CDR3 sequences detected, 15% to 20% appear once; the ten largest clones hold about 20%. This same sample was also part of a study on T cells in Graves' hyperthyroidism and ophthalmopathy.

This specimen was peripheral blood mononuclear cells (PBMCs), taken at new diagnosis, from a patient treated with antithyroid drugs. These receptors were taken from a woman in her 30s with Graves disease.

This clonotype was seen many times. The rearrangement joins TRBV28 to TRBJ1-5; possibly TRBD1 for D (6 bases). Germline lookup yields CDR1 MDHEN and CDR2 SYDVKM. Between the trimmed V and J ends, which lost 8 bases and 3 bases, there was a span of 11 bases. CDR3 length equals 13 residues. CDR3 DNA sequence: TGTGCCAGCGAGGGGGTCAACAATCAGCCCCAGCATTTT. Translated, it gives CASEGVNNQPQHF.

This clonotype was counted at least ten times. This chain links TRBV7-9 with TRBJ1-1; the D is unclear. The germline V gene encodes CDR1 SEHNR and CDR2 FQNEAQ (reference sequence). CDR3 length equals 14 residues. The germline V and J ends were trimmed by 4 bases and 5 bases, with 14 bases remaining between them. The CDR3 sequence: CASSSWTVRTEAFF. CDR3 nucleotide sequence: TGTGCCAGCAGCTCATGGACCGTGAGGACTGAAGCTTTCTTT.

This clonotype has at least ten counts. The chain combines TRBV6-1 with TRBJ2-7; 8 bases are a match to TRBD1. The CDR3 is 15 amino acids. Looked up from germline, CDR1 is MNHNS and CDR2 is SASEGT. Trimming took 6 bases from V and 4 from J; bases not matched to a gene: 11. CDR3 DNA: TGTGCCAGCAGCCTGCCATCGGACAGGGTATACGAGCAGTACTTC. This translates into CASSLPSDRVYEQYF.

This rearrangement joins TRBV11-2 to TRBJ2-3, with D perhaps being TRBD1 or TRBD2 (5 bases each). The germline V gene encodes CDR1 SGHAT and CDR2 FQNNGV. CDR3 length: 15 amino acids. Trimming pared 6 bases from V and 1 base from J, leaving 14 bases between. The CDR3 reads CASRRAWDGTDTQYF. The CDR3 DNA sequence: TGTGCCAGCAGACGTGCCTGGGACGGCACAGATACGCAGTATTTT.

The chain couples TRBV5-5 to TRBJ1-1; perhaps TRBD1 as D (6 bases). The germline V gene encodes CDR1 SGHKS and CDR2 YYEKEE (reference sequence). There are 15 residues in the CDR3. V lost 2 bases to trimming and J lost 5 bases, with 16 bases between them. The CDR3 DNA reads as TGTGCCAGCAGCTTCGTGGGGGCGGGTGCGACTGAAGCTTTCTTT. Translating it yields CASSFVGAGATEAFF.

This clonotype was seen many times. The chain carries TRBV10-3 and TRBJ2-5, with unresolved D. Trimming removed 3 bases from V and 2 bases from J, with 10 bases in between. The germline V gene encodes CDR1 ENHRY and CDR2 SYGVKD. CDR3 length: 14 amino acids. DNA for the CDR3: TGTGCCATCAGTGAAACAGTACCACAAGAGACCCAGTACTTC. Amino acid sequence: CAISETVPQETQYF.

This clonotype was observed at least ten times. The rearrangement joins TRBV6-1 to TRBJ1-5; D unclear. V lost 6 bases and J 4 bases, leaving 19 bases between the germline ends. Germline V gene lookup returns CDR1 MNHNS and CDR2 SASEGT. The CDR3 has 16 amino acids. The CDR3 coding sequence is TGTGCCAGCAGGGGGTTTTCGGGAAGTCCAAATCAGCCCCAGCATTTT. Translation: CASRGFSGSPNQPQHF.

This clonotype appeared many times. The rearrangement links TRBV7-3 to TRBJ1-1, with a tentative D call TRBD1 (6 bases). Per germline, CDR1 SGHTA and CDR2 FQGTGA. Trimming cost V 6 bases and J 5 bases, with 16 bases left between them. CDR3 length: 14 amino acids. CDR3: CASSDTGYETEAFF. The CDR3 DNA is TGTGCCAGCAGTGATACAGGGTATGAGACTGAAGCTTTCTTT.

This clonotype has at least ten counts. The chain links TRBV6-2 or TRBV6-3 to TRBJ1-5; 7 bases agree with TRBD1. The CDR3 runs to 15 residues. Germline V CDR1 and CDR2: MNHEY, SVGEGT. Trimming cost V 5 bases and J 9 bases; bases outside gene matches: 13. As DNA, the CDR3 is TGTGCCAGCAGTAAAGAGGACAGGTTGAGTGCGCCCCAGCATTTT. Its translation is CASSKEDRLSAPQHF.

This clonotype was counted many times. This sequence joins TRBV28 and TRBJ1-5; D remains unclear. Trimming pared 3 bases from V and 3 bases from J, leaving 12 bases between. This CDR3 has 15 residues. Germline V gene lookup returns CDR1 MDHEN and CDR2 SYDVKM. The CDR3: CASSFSPEANQPQHF. CDR3 nucleotides: TGTGCCAGCAGTTTTTCCCCAGAAGCCAATCAGCCCCAGCATTTT.

J is TRBJ2-1 and V is TRBV7-9; 8 nucleotides line up with TRBD2. The CDR3 loop spans 15 amino acids. Losses at the gene ends were 5 bases for V and 3 bases for J; bases not matched to a gene: 6. Germline V gives CDR1 SEHNR, CDR2 FQNEAQ (reference sequence). This CDR3 is CASSDVAGIYNEQFF. CDR3 DNA sequence: TGTGCCAGCAGCGACGTAGCGGGAATCTACAATGAGCAGTTCTTC. The full variable domain, its missing parts supplied by reference TRBV7-9 and TRBJ2-1, is DTGVSQNPRHKITKRGQNVTFRCDPISEHNRLYWYRQTLGQGPEFLTYFQNEAQLEKSRLLSDRFSAERPKGSFSTLEIQRTEQGDSAMYLCASSDVAGIYNEQFFGPGTRLTVL.

This chain joins TRBV3-1 and TRBJ1-5, with D maybe TRBD1 (5 bases). The CDR3 has 13 amino acids. Germline V gene lookup returns CDR1 LGHDT and CDR2 YNNKEL (reference sequence). Trimming took off 4 bases at V and 9 bases at J, with 13 bases between the two ends. The CDR3 nucleotides are TGTGCCAGCAGCCTTGAGGGTCAGGGGCCCCAGCATTTT. Encoded protein: CASSLEGQGPQHF.

The rearrangement links TRBV2 to TRBJ1-1; 12 bases match TRBD1. With V trimmed by 6 bases and J by 1 base, 9 bases remained unmatched. Looked up from germline, CDR1 is SNHLY and CDR2 is FYNNEI. The CDR3 consists of 17 residues. The CDR3 loop reads CASRGGQGASGNTEAFF. The CDR3 DNA follows: TGTGCCAGCAGGGGGGGACAGGGGGCTTCGGGGAACACTGAAGCTTTCTTT.

Remarks on this clonotype: A much larger clonotype is one base distant, so this may be a read error. The chain recombines TRBV28 with TRBJ1-2; 8 positions match TRBD1. This CDR3 spans 14 amino acids. Germline CDR1 is MDHEN and CDR2 is SYDVKM. The CDR3 bases are TGTACCAGCAGTTGGGGGGGACAGGCCTATGGCTACACCTTC. This gives the protein CTSSWGGQAYGYTF.

In its sample, this clonotype was seen a few times. The chain has TRBV9 and TRBJ1-6; 8 bases are a match to TRBD1. CDR1 is SGDLS and CDR2 is YYNGEE in the germline V gene. The CDR3 covers 15 residues. V lost 2 bases, J lost 8 bases, and 6 bases stayed unmatched. CDR3 protein: CASSVFGTGDSPLHF. For the CDR3, the DNA is TGTGCCAGCAGCGTCTTTGGGACAGGAGATTCACCCCTCCACTTT.

The chain recombines TRBV7-8 with TRBJ2-7; no definite D call. The germline CDR1 and CDR2 sequences are SGHVS and FQNEAQ. This CDR3 is built from 14 residues. V gave up 5 bases and J gave up 0 bases, with 11 bases separating them. CDR3 DNA: TGTGCCAGCAGCCTACAGACTTACTCCTACGAGCAGTACTTC. Translated, it gives CASSLQTYSYEQYF.

The chain recombines TRBV5-6 with TRBJ2-4; 7 nucleotides line up with TRBD1. The CDR3 has 15 residues. The V and J ends lost 5 bases and 3 bases, in that order; junction bases with no gene match: 8. CDR1 is SGHDT and CDR2 is YYEEEE in the germline V gene. The CDR3 nucleotides are TGTGCCAGCAGACGGCTACAGGGGATCAAAAACATTCAGTACTTC. It specifies CASRRLQGIKNIQYF.

This clonotype was counted between two and nine times. This sequence joins TRBV28 and TRBJ1-2; no clear D gene. The CDR3 is made up of 11 amino acids. Looked up from germline, CDR1 is MDHEN and CDR2 is SYDVKM. The ends were cut back, 4 bases at V and 7 bases at J, with 7 bases in the middle. The CDR3 nucleotides are TGTGCCAGCAGTTGGGGTGGTGGCTACACCTTC. Protein sequence: CASSWGGGYTF.

The rearrangement links TRBV14 to TRBJ1-1; D ambiguous. This CDR3 contains 13 residues. Trimming pared 3 bases from V and 5 bases from J, leaving 10 bases between. CDR1 SGHDN and CDR2 FVKESK come from the germline V gene. DNA for the CDR3: TGTGCCAGCAGCCATCGCAAGGTTACTGAAGCTTTCTTT. Its translation is CASSHRKVTEAFF. Variable domain in full (rest from reference TRBV14 and TRBJ1-1): EAGVTQFPSHSVIEKGQTVTLRCDPISGHDNLYWYRRVMGKEIKFLLHFVKESKQDESGMPNNRFLAERTGGTYSTLKVQPAELEDSGVYFCASSHRKVTEAFFGQGTRLTVV.

This clonotype was seen once. This chain connects TRBV12-3 or TRBV12-4 to TRBJ2-7; 7 bases align to TRBD1. Losses at the gene ends were 7 bases for V and 3 bases for J; bases not matched to a gene: 9. The CDR3 totals 14 residues. The CDR3 coding sequence is TGTGCCAGCAAACTGAAGGGGGCCGGCTACGAGCAGTACTTC. Its protein product is CASKLKGAGYEQYF.

This clonotype showed up many times. V is TRBV7-2 and J is TRBJ1-1; tentative D call: TRBD1 (6 bases). Germline loops: CDR1 SGHTA, CDR2 FQGNSA. The germline V and J ends were trimmed by 4 bases and 0 bases, with 12 bases remaining between them. The CDR3 has 15 residues. The CDR3 loop reads CASSSFQGMNTEAFF. In nucleotides, the CDR3 is TGTGCCAGCAGCTCGTTCCAGGGGATGAACACTGAAGCTTTCTTT.